The 14 T cell receptor beta chains below were found in one sample sequenced in a study of blood T cell repertoires in COVID-19. Profiling relied on immunoSEQ multiplex PCR, and the TCRdb table lists in-frame clones only, not all of them. The table shows 200,000 to 300,000 clones, with around 88% occurring only once. The specimen was PBMCs or T cells enriched from blood (not recorded which). All receptors derive from a woman aged 40-49 years with acute COVID-19.

The J gene is TRBJ2-7, the V gene TRBV19; 9 bases are shared with TRBD1. CDR3 length: 14 amino acids. Germline V gene data show CDR1 as LNHDA and CDR2 as SQIVND (reference sequence). Trimming removed 3 bases from V and 2 bases from J; junction bases left unmatched: 2. CDR3 coding DNA: TGTGCCAGTAGTATGGGGACAGGGCCCTACGAGCAGTACTTC. It specifies CASSMGTGPYEQYF.

The V call is TRBV7-3, the J call TRBJ1-1, with D perhaps matching TRBD1 (5 bases). This CDR3 has 15 amino acids. Trimming pared 2 bases from V and 0 bases from J, leaving 10 bases between. Germline lookup yields CDR1 SGHTA and CDR2 FQGTGA. The CDR3 sequence: CASSLGATLNTEAFF. CDR3 bases: TGTGCCAGCAGCTTAGGGGCCACCTTGAACACTGAAGCTTTCTTT.

The chain combines TRBV30 with TRBJ1-5; possible D gene TRBD1, 6 bases. The CDR3 spans 13 residues. V was shortened by 2 bases and J by 1 base, with 6 bases between the two germline ends. Germline CDR1 and CDR2: GTSNPN and SVGIG (reference sequence). CDR3 region: CAWSTGSNQPQHF. Written as DNA, the CDR3 is TGTGCCTGGAGTACAGGGAGCAATCAGCCCCAGCATTTT.

This clone occurred once. The chain joins TRBV6-5 to TRBJ1-1; maybe TRBD1 (6 bases). Deletions cut 4 bases from V and 5 bases from J, with 8 bases between. The germline CDR1 and CDR2 sequences are MNHEY and SVGAGI. The CDR3 length is 12 residues. This CDR3 is CASSSTGTEAFF. CDR3 coding DNA: TGTGCCAGCAGTTCCACAGGGACTGAAGCTTTCTTT.

V and J are TRBV25-1 and TRBJ1-4; D may be TRBD1 (6 bases). With 4 bases removed from V and 11 bases from J, the gap between germline ends came to 14 bases. Germline CDR1 and CDR2: MGHDK and SYGVNS. The length of the CDR3 is 13 residues. CDR3 in amino acids: CASSAGAQLKLFF. The DNA for the CDR3 is TGTGCCAGCAGTGCAGGGGCCCAGCTGAAACTGTTTTTT.

This chain uses TRBV5-1 with TRBJ2-4; TRBD2 matches at 8 bases. The CDR3 is 16 residues long. Germline V gene sequence: CDR1 SGHRS, CDR2 YFSETQ. The V gene end was trimmed by 4 bases and the J gene end by 7 bases; junction bases not matched to a gene: 13. In DNA form, the CDR3 reads TGCGCCAGCAGCACCGGACTAGCAGTGGATTCGAACATTCAGTACTTC. Translating it yields CASSTGLAVDSNIQYF.

The chain joins TRBV5-5 to TRBJ1-5; D might be TRBD1 (5 bases). The germline CDR1 and CDR2 sequences are SGHKS and YYEKEE (reference sequence). The germline V and J ends were trimmed by 0 bases and 4 bases, with 8 bases remaining between them. The CDR3 consists of 14 residues. The CDR3 reads CASSLEQGNQPQHF. DNA for the CDR3: TGTGCCAGCAGCTTGGAGCAGGGTAATCAGCCCCAGCATTTT.

The genes are TRBV15 and TRBJ1-2, with D possibly matching TRBD1 (5 bases). CDR3 length: 16 amino acids. The V end lost 0 bases, the J end lost 8 bases, and 19 bases lay between the germline ends. CDR1 is LNHNV and CDR2 is YYDKDF in the germline V gene (reference sequence). CDR3 in amino acids: CATSRDFRGSVGGYTF. CDR3 DNA: TGTGCCACCAGCAGAGATTTTAGGGGATCAGTAGGAGGCTACACCTTC.

The J gene is TRBJ1-4, the V gene TRBV2, with D possibly TRBD1 on 6 matching bases. This CDR3 comprises 14 residues. The V end was cut by 2 bases, the J end by 6 bases, with 10 bases between. Germline CDR1 reads SNHLY; CDR2 reads FYNNEI. CDR3 loop: CASSEWAGDEKLFF. Here the CDR3 DNA reads TGTGCCAGCAGTGAATGGGCAGGGGATGAAAAACTGTTTTTT.

The gene calls are TRBV27 and TRBJ2-3; the D gene is possibly TRBD2 (5 bases). Germline values: CDR1 MNHEY, CDR2 SMNVEV (reference sequence). The ends were cut back, 1 base at V and 1 base at J, with 9 bases in the middle. This CDR3 has 15 residues. Written as DNA, the CDR3 is TGTGCCAGCAGTTTATTAGTAGCGCGCACAGATACGCAGTATTTT. It codes for CASSLLVARTDTQYF.

The chain carries TRBV27 and TRBJ1-5; tentatively, D is TRBD1 (5 bases). Germline-derived CDR1 and CDR2 are MNHEY and SMNVEV (reference sequence). This CDR3 contains 16 residues. Trimming cost V 8 bases and J 9 bases, with 26 bases left between them. The CDR3 DNA reads as TGTGCCAGCTCGCCCGACCCGGCAGGGCAGAGCGTGCCCCAGCATTTT. It yields the protein CASSPDPAGQSVPQHF.

V is TRBV29-1 and J is TRBJ1-4; TRBD1 aligns across 8 bases. V was pared by 3 bases and J by 7 bases, with 4 bases of the junction left unmatched. There are 13 residues in the CDR3. Germline-derived CDR1 and CDR2 are SQVTM and ANQGSEA. Written as DNA, the CDR3 is TGCAGCGTTGAGACTGACAGGGGTGAAAAACTGTTTTTT. Its protein is CSVETDRGEKLFF.

This clone has more than one count but fewer than ten. This chain connects TRBV3-1 (or the pseudogene TRBV3-2) to TRBJ1-3; D unclear. V lost 1 base and J 0 bases, leaving 4 bases between the germline ends. The CDR3 sequence is 14 residues long. The germline gives CDR1 LGHDT, CDR2 YNNKEL (reference sequence). The CDR3 DNA follows: TGTGCCAGCAGCCAAGGGAGCTCTGGAAACACCATATATTTT. It is translated as CASSQGSSGNTIYF.

The chain has TRBV10-3 and TRBJ2-1; 8 nucleotides match TRBD2. Germline loops: CDR1 ENHRY, CDR2 SYGVKD. Trimming removed 9 bases from V and 7 bases from J; junction bases left unmatched: 5. The CDR3 is 12 residues long. The CDR3 here is CAIQRESNEQFF. CDR3 nucleotide sequence: TGTGCCATTCAGCGGGAGAGTAATGAGCAGTTCTTC.